This T cell receptor beta chain was observed in a study of CD8+ T cells in alopecia areata. Study-level findings and limits: Especially in alopecia totalis/universalis, lesional scalp showed greater clonality than normal scalp did.

The researchers isolated CD4+ and CD8+ T cells from PBMCs by sorting. A note on this clone: Its antigen is still unknown.

CDR3 size: 17 residues. The germline CDR1 and CDR2 sequences are MGHRA and YSYEKL. V lost 2 bases and J lost 1; bases outside the gene matches: 9. Following extraction, RNA underwent reverse transcription to cDNA, which served as the sequencing template. TCRdb's table, derived via immunoSEQ multiplex PCR, lists solely in-frame clones and lacks some. The sample holds around 190,000 clones, 56% seen once. The source material was CD8+ T cells sorted from blood. The chain recombines TRBV4-1 with TRBJ2-3; TRBD1 matches at 7 bases. The sequence was obtained from a human donor in good health. The CDR3 coding sequence is TGCGCCAGCAGCCAAAGTCACCGGGACAGCCGCACAGATACGCAGTATTTT. Its translation: CASSQSHRDSRTDTQYF.